A single sample is the source of the 27 T cell receptor beta chains below, sequenced in a study of blood T cells in healthy people across ages. A sample-barcoded 5' primer and a J-beta primer mix were used in a second PCR of roughly 6 to 12 cycles. One entry per CDR3 protein, called by TCRdb with MiXCR from the 5' RACE reads. This sample carries around 940,000 distinct CDR3 sequences, roughly 50% of them seen once, and the ten largest clones take about 20%. Source material: blood. These TCRs come from an older woman in good health.

The chain joins TRBV29-1 to TRBJ2-3; TRBD1 matches at 8 bases. The CDR3 contains 14 residues. V lost 7 bases to trimming and J lost 1 base; unmatched junction nucleotides: 7. CDR1 and CDR2 from the germline V gene are SQVTM and ANQGSEA. CDR3 residues: CSGGQGRRTDTQYF. The CDR3 nucleotides are TGCAGCGGTGGACAGGGCAGACGCACAGATACGCAGTATTTT.

A few counts support this clonotype. The chain combines TRBV29-1 with TRBJ2-7; D possibly corresponds to TRBD2 (6 bases). The CDR3 consists of 11 residues. Trimming took off 6 bases at V and 3 bases at J, with 9 bases between the two ends. The germline V gene encodes CDR1 SQVTM and CDR2 ANQGSEA. The CDR3 loop is CSVGLGYEQYF. The CDR3 DNA reads as TGCAGCGTGGGACTTGGCTACGAGCAGTACTTC.

The chain links TRBV7-3 to TRBJ2-1; D is possibly TRBD1 (5 bases). CDR1 is SGHTA, CDR2 FQGTGA, per germline. The CDR3 runs to 13 residues. V was shortened by 6 bases and J by 6 bases, with 12 bases between the two germline ends. For the CDR3, the DNA is TGTGCCAGCAGTACAGGTCGGCCCAATGAGCAGTTCTTC. It specifies CASSTGRPNEQFF.

This clonotype was found a few times. The V call is TRBV9, the J call TRBJ1-2; TRBD1 agrees at 9 bases. V shed 0 bases and J 5 bases; nucleotides not matched to a gene: 2. Germline V CDR1 and CDR2: SGDLS, YYNGEE. CDR3 length: 14 amino acids. CDR3 in amino acids: CASSVGDRGYGYTF. CDR3 coding DNA: TGTGCCAGCAGCGTAGGTGACAGGGGGTATGGCTACACCTTC.

This chain joins TRBV4-2 and TRBJ2-7; 15 bases map to TRBD2. The CDR3 sequence is 17 residues long. The V and J ends lost 3 bases and 6 bases, in that order; junction bases with no gene match: 9. Per the germline V gene, CDR1 is LGHNA and CDR2 is YNFKEQ. The CDR3 region is CASSHAGLAGGSGEQYF. The CDR3, as DNA: TGTGCCAGCAGCCATGCGGGACTAGCGGGAGGATCGGGCGAGCAGTACTTC.

The chain has TRBV20-1 and TRBJ2-3; 7 bases align to TRBD1. Germline V gene data show CDR1 as DFQATT and CDR2 as SNEGSKA (reference sequence). This CDR3 comprises 15 residues. The ends lost 1 base at V and 2 bases at J; junction bases unmatched: 6. CDR3 nucleotides: TGCAGTGCTAGAGTCACAGGGGATTACACAGATACGCAGTATTTT. Translated: CSARVTGDYTDTQYF.

The chain is built from TRBV6-5 and TRBJ2-3; TRBD1 or TRBD2 may be the D gene (5 bases each). V was trimmed by 2 bases and J by 3 bases, leaving 18 bases between them. Germline V CDR1 and CDR2: MNHEY, SVGAGI. The CDR3 spans 17 residues. CDR3 bases: TGTGCCAGCAGTTACGTGGGGGTTCAGGTAGAGACAGATACGCAGTATTTT. Translating gives CASSYVGVQVETDTQYF.

The gene calls are TRBV20-1 and TRBJ2-7, with a possible D match to TRBD2 (6 bases). The ends were cut back, 1 base at V and 2 bases at J, with 12 bases in the middle. Per germline, CDR1 DFQATT and CDR2 SNEGSKA (reference sequence). The CDR3 is 14 residues long. This CDR3 is CSARGLAVPYEQYF. The CDR3 coding sequence is TGCAGTGCTAGAGGTTTAGCGGTCCCCTACGAGCAGTACTTC.

The chain couples TRBV28 to TRBJ2-5, with 12 positions matching TRBD2. V was pared by 2 bases and J by 5 bases, with 6 bases of the junction left unmatched. CDR3 length equals 16 residues. CDR1 is MDHEN and CDR2 is SYDVKM in the germline V gene. The CDR3 spells CASSLTSGRSRETQYF. The CDR3 coding sequence is TGTGCCAGCAGTTTAACTAGCGGGAGGTCGCGGGAGACCCAGTACTTC.

The sample holds many counts of this clonotype. The chain links TRBV3-1 to TRBJ2-7, with a weak D call TRBD2 (6 bases). Trimming left V 0 bases short and J 3 bases short, with 12 bases between. The germline CDR1 and CDR2 sequences are LGHDT and YNNKEL (reference sequence). This CDR3 comprises 15 residues. The CDR3 sequence is CASSQEGLGGYEQYF. In DNA form, the CDR3 reads TGTGCCAGCAGCCAAGAGGGCCTCGGGGGCTACGAGCAGTACTTC.

This clonotype was detected many times. This chain connects TRBV20-1 to TRBJ1-4, with D possibly TRBD1 on 6 matching bases. CDR1 and CDR2 (germline): DFQATT, SNEGSKA (reference sequence). The CDR3 extends over 11 amino acids. The CDR3 sequence is CSTGSYEKLFF. The CDR3 nucleotides read TGCAGCACAGGGTCTTATGAAAAACTGTTTTTT.

This sequence joins TRBV25-1 and TRBJ1-1, with D unclear. Germline assignment: CDR1 MGHDK and CDR2 SYGVNS. The CDR3 loop spans 15 amino acids. V lost 1 base and J lost 1, with 10 bases in between. The CDR3 sequence is CASSESGAGNTEAFF. In nucleotides, the CDR3 is TGTGCCAGCAGTGAATCAGGTGCAGGGAACACTGAAGCTTTCTTT.

This clonotype showed up just a few times. The chain links TRBV6-1 to TRBJ2-3; TRBD2 matches 8 bases. This CDR3 spans 14 amino acids. Germline V gene data show CDR1 as MNHNS and CDR2 as SASEGT. After removal of 6 bases from V and 5 bases from J, the junction contained 7 bases not matched to a gene. The CDR3 region is CASRERGSLDTQYF. The CDR3 coding sequence is TGTGCCAGCAGGGAGCGGGGGTCCTTAGATACGCAGTATTTT.

The rearrangement links TRBV7-9 to TRBJ1-2, with 7 bases matching TRBD1. The junction had 6 bases not matched to a gene; V was cut back by 2 bases and J by 3 bases. CDR1 is SEHNR and CDR2 is FQNEAQ in the germline V gene (reference sequence). CDR3 size: 15 residues. CDR3 nucleotides: TGTGCCAGCAGCTTAAAGACGGGACAGCACTATGGCTACACCTTC. This encodes CASSLKTGQHYGYTF.

This chain uses TRBV10-2 with TRBJ1-1, with D unclear. This CDR3 has 12 residues. V dropped 5 bases and J dropped 8 bases, with 12 bases sitting between them. Germline V gene lookup returns CDR1 WSHSY and CDR2 SAAADI. CDR3 sequence reads: CASSPRSSEAFF. Written as DNA, the CDR3 is TGCGCCAGCAGTCCGCGTTCGTCCGAAGCTTTCTTT.

This clonotype showed up just a few times. The V call is TRBV28, the J call TRBJ2-1; 12 bases align to TRBD2. Trimming removed 0 bases from V and 2 bases from J; junction bases left unmatched: 2. Per germline, CDR1 MDHEN and CDR2 SYDVKM. This CDR3 spans 17 amino acids. The CDR3 DNA reads as TGTGCCAGCAGTTTATGGGGACTAGCGGGTGCCTACAATGAGCAGTTCTTC. Protein: CASSLWGLAGAYNEQFF.

About this clonotype: One junction end disagrees with the germline gene, perhaps due to a read error. V and J are TRBV4-1 and TRBJ2-7; D may be TRBD1 (5 bases). Germline-derived CDR1 and CDR2 are MGHRA and YSYEKL. The CDR3 covers 15 residues. CDR3 nucleotide sequence: TGCGTCAGCAGCCACCAGGGCGAGGTTGGGTACGAGCAGTACTTC. This translates into CVSSHQGEVGYEQYF.

This clonotype was observed at least ten times. J is TRBJ2-5 and V is TRBV12-3 or TRBV12-4, with D unresolved. Trimming took off 6 bases at V and 4 bases at J, with 6 bases between the two ends. The length of the CDR3 is 11 residues. The CDR3 loop is CASSTGETQYF. The CDR3 region has the DNA TGTGCCAGCAGCACGGGAGAGACCCAGTACTTC.

A few counts support this clonotype. CDR3 sequence (DNA): TGTGCCAGCAGCCGGTCTAGCGGGAGCGATGAGCAGTTCTTC. Amino acids: CASSRSSGSDEQFF. The chain has TRBV3-1 and TRBJ2-1, with 10 bases aligning to TRBD2. Germline CDR1 is LGHDT and CDR2 is YNNKEL (reference sequence). CDR3 length: 14 amino acids. V lost 4 bases, J lost 8 bases, and 5 bases stayed unmatched.

This clonotype was observed once. The chain carries TRBV12-3 or TRBV12-4 and TRBJ2-3; the match to TRBD2 covers 7 bases. V shed 6 bases, J shed 5 bases, and the junction held 11 bases outside the gene matches. CDR3 length: 15 amino acids. The CDR3 here is CASSPQSSGGDTQYF. DNA of the CDR3: TGTGCCAGCAGCCCCCAGTCTAGCGGAGGAGATACGCAGTATTTT.

This chain uses TRBV30 with TRBJ2-6, with D uncertain. The germline CDR1 and CDR2 sequences are GTSNPN and SVGIG (reference sequence). The CDR3 is 13 amino acids. V dropped 5 bases and J dropped 0 bases, with 5 bases sitting between them. Here the CDR3 DNA reads TGTGCCTGGGACACCTCTGGGGCCAACGTCCTGACTTTC. Its protein is CAWDTSGANVLTF.

The chain links TRBV5-1 to TRBJ2-1; D possibly uses TRBD1 or TRBD2 (5 bases each). The J call may be mistaken, given a closer DNA end match to TRBJ2-7. Germline loops: CDR1 SGHRS, CDR2 YFSETQ. The CDR3 extends over 14 amino acids. CDR3 bases: TGCGCCAGCGGGGCAGGGAGCTCCTACAATGAGCAGTACTTC. This translates into CASGAGSSYNEQYF.

This clonotype was seen a few times. The chain couples TRBV29-1 to TRBJ1-5; TRBD1 might be the D (5 bases). This CDR3 has 12 amino acids. V was trimmed by 7 bases and J by 5 bases, leaving 12 bases between them. Germline V gene sequence: CDR1 SQVTM, CDR2 ANQGSEA. For the CDR3, the DNA is TGCAGCGCCCGGGACGGCGATCAGCCCCAGCATTTT. Amino acids: CSARDGDQPQHF.

Only one count was recorded for this clonotype. The chain recombines TRBV20-1 with TRBJ2-7; 9 bases fit TRBD1. Germline V gene lookup returns CDR1 DFQATT and CDR2 SNEGSKA (reference sequence). The CDR3 length is 15 residues. V shed 6 bases and J 5 bases; nucleotides not matched to a gene: 14. CDR3 DNA: TGCAGTGCGCCGAAGGGACAGGGTAGTATGAACGAGCAGTACTTC. Translated, it gives CSAPKGQGSMNEQYF.

Notes on this clonotype: One end of the junction varies from germline; a read error may be responsible. The chain uses TRBV25-1 and TRBJ2-3; D tentatively reads TRBD1 or TRBD2 (5 bases each). Per the germline V gene, CDR1 is MGHDK and CDR2 is SYGVNS. CDR3 length equals 14 residues. The chain's CDR3 is CVSRAGFVTDTQYF. CDR3 sequence (DNA): TGTGTCAGCAGGGCGGGTTTTGTCACAGATACGCAGTATTTT.

To note about this clonotype: The junction shows a germline mismatch at one end, possibly a read error. J is TRBJ2-7 and V is TRBV3-1; D ambiguous. CDR3 length: 14 amino acids. Looked up from germline, CDR1 is LGHDT and CDR2 is YNNKEL (reference sequence). CDR3 in amino acids: CVSSQAWGSYEQYF. The CDR3 DNA follows: TGTGTCAGCAGCCAAGCTTGGGGCTCCTACGAGCAGTACTTC.

This chain uses TRBV5-1 with TRBJ2-2; 8 nucleotides agree with TRBD1. Germline loops: CDR1 SGHRS, CDR2 YFSETQ. The CDR3 length is 16 residues. V shed 7 bases, J shed 3 bases, and the junction held 11 bases outside the gene matches. The CDR3 nucleotides are TGCGCCAGCTTGGGGACGGACAGGGAATACACCGGGGAGCTGTTTTTT. Translated: CASLGTDREYTGELFF.